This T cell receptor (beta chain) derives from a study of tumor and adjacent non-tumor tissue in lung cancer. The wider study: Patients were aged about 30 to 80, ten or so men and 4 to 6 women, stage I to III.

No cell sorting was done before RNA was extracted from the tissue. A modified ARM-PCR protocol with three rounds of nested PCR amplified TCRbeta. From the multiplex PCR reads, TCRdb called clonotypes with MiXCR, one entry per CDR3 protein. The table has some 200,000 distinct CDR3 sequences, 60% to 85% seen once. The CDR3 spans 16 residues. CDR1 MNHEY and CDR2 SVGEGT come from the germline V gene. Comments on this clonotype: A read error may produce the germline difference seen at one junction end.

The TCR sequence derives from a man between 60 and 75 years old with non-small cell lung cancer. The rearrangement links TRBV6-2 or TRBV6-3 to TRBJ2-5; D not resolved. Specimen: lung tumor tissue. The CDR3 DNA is TGTGCCTGCAGTTACAAAATCGGTAATCTGGAGGAGACCCAGTACTTC. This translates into CACSYKIGNLEETQYF.